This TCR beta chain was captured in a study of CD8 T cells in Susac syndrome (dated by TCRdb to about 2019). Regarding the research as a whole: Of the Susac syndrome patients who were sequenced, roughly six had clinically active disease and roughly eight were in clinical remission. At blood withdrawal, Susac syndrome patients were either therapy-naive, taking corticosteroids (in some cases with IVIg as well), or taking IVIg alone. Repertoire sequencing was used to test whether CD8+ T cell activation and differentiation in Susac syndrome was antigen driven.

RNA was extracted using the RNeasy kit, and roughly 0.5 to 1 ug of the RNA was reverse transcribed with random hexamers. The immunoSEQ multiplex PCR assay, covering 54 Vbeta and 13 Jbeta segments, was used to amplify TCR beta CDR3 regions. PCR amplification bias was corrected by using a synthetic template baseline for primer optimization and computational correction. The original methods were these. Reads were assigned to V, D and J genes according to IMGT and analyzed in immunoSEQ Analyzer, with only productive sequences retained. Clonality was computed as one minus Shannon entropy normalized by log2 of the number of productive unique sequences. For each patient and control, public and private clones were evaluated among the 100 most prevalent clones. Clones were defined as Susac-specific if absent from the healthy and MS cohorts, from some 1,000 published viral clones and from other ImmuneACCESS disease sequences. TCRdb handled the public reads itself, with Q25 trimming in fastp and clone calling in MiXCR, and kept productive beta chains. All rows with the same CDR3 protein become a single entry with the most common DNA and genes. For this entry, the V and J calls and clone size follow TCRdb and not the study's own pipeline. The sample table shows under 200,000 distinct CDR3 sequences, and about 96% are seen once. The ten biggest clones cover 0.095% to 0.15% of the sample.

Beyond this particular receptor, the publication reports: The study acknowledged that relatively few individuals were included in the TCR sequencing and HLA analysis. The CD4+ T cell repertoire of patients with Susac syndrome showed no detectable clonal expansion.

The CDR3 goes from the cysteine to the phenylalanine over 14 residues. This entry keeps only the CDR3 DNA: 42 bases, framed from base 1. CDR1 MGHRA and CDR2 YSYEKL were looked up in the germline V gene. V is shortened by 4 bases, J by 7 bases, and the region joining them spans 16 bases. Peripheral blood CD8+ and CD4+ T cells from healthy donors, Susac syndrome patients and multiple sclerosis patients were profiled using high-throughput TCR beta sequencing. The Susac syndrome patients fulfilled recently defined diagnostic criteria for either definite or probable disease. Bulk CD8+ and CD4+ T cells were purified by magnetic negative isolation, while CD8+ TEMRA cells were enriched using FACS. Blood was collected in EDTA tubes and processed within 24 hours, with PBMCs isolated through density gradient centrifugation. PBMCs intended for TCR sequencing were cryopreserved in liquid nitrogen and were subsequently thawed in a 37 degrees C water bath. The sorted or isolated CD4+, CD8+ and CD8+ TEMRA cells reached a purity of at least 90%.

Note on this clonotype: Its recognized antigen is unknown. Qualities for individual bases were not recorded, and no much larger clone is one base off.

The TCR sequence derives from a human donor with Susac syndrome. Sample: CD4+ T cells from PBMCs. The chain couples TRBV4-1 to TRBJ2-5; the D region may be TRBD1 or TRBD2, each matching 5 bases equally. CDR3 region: CASSPWWGAGTQYF. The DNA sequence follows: TGCGCCAGCAGCCCTTGGTGGGGCGCGGGGACCCAGTACTTC.